This T cell receptor beta chain was captured in a study of OX40 agonist ivuxolimab in advanced cancers. Study overall: A mean age of around 66 years, range about 20 to 79, was recorded, and 70% to 85% were male. Checkpoint inhibitors had been given previously to under 50% of patients.

Findings of the study overall: CD8+ T cells (on average) carried more expanded clones than CD4+ T cells.

The CDR3 contains 14 residues. CDR1 and CDR2 (germline): KGHSH, LQKENI. V was trimmed by 2 bases and J by 10 bases, leaving 14 bases between them. Profiled with immunoSEQ multiplex PCR; TCRdb holds only in-frame clones, not every one. The table includes some 48,000 clones, around 87% detected once. In the case of this clone: Its antigen is currently unknown.

This specimen was CD4+ or CD8+ T cells sorted from blood, taken in a trial of the OX40 agonist ivuxolimab. This clonotype was obtained from an adult with an advanced solid tumor such as melanoma, head and neck, liver or kidney cancer. V gene TRBV18 combines with J gene TRBJ1-4; D ambiguous. The chain's CDR3 is CASSPSPTVGKLFF. CDR3 DNA sequence: TGTGCCAGCTCACCATCACCGACCGTCGGAAAACTGTTTTTT.